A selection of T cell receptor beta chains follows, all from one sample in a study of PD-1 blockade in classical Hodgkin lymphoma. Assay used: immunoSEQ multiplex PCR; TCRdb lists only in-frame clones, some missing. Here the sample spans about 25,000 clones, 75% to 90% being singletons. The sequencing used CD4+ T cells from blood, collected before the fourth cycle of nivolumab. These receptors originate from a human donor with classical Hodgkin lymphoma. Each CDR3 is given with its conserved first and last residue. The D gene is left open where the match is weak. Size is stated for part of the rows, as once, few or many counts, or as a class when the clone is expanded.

CDR3 DNA: TGTGCCAGCAGTGAAGAGGGTCAGGGCTATGAAAAACTGTTTTTT; CDR3 protein: CASSEEGQGYEKLFF; V gene: TRBV2; clone size: .; J gene: TRBJ1-4; D gene: .
CDR3 DNA: TGCGCCAGCAGCCCCGGGACAGGGATTAGGAACACTGAAGCTTTCTTT; CDR3 protein: CASSPGTGIRNTEAFF; V gene: TRBV5-1; clone size: once; J gene: TRBJ1-1; D gene: TRBD1
CDR3 DNA: TGTGCCAGTAGTACCAGACAGGGGGTAGGCACAGATACGCAGTATTTT; CDR3 protein: CASSTRQGVGTDTQYF; V gene: TRBV19; clone size: .; J gene: TRBJ2-3; D gene: TRBD1
CDR3 DNA: TGTGCCAGTAGTTCGGACGCAGGGGGCACAGATACGCAGTATTTT; CDR3 protein: CASSSDAGGTDTQYF; V gene: TRBV19; clone size: .; J gene: TRBJ2-3; D gene: .
CDR3 DNA: TGTGCCAGCAGTTACTCGGCAGGGTCGTCTTCCTACGAGCAGTACTTC; CDR3 protein: CASSYSAGSSSYEQYF; V gene: TRBV6-5; clone size: .; J gene: TRBJ2-7; D gene: .
CDR3 DNA: TGTGCCTGGAGTGTACTCCTGGTTGCAGGGGGCGAGTGGTCCAATGAGCAGTTCTTC; CDR3 protein: CAWSVLLVAGGEWSNEQFF; V gene: TRBV30; clone size: .; J gene: TRBJ2-1; D gene: TRBD1
CDR3 DNA: TGTGCCAGCAGCAAATGTCCCGATACGCAGTATTTT; CDR3 protein: CASSKCPDTQYF; V gene: TRBV21-1; clone size: .; J gene: TRBJ2-3; D gene: .
CDR3 DNA: TGCGCCAGCAGCCAAGGATCCACAGATACGCAGTATTTT; CDR3 protein: CASSQGSTDTQYF; V gene: TRBV5-1; clone size: .; J gene: TRBJ2-3; D gene: .
CDR3 DNA: TGTGCCAGCAGTGAAGTATCAGTAGGCCAGCCCCAGCATTTT; CDR3 protein: CASSEVSVGQPQHF; V gene: TRBV6-1; clone size: once; J gene: TRBJ1-5; D gene: .
CDR3 DNA: TGTGCCAGCAGCCCAGGGTTCTACGAGCAGTACTTC; CDR3 protein: CASSPGFYEQYF; V gene: TRBV6-5; clone size: .; J gene: TRBJ2-7; D gene: .
CDR3 DNA: TGTGCCAGCAGTTACTCAGGGCTGTATGGCTACACCTTC; CDR3 protein: CASSYSGLYGYTF; V gene: TRBV6-5; clone size: .; J gene: TRBJ1-2; D gene: .
CDR3 DNA: TGTGCTAGCAGCTTAGGCCCTCAAGAGACCCAGTACTTC; CDR3 protein: CASSLGPQETQYF; V gene: TRBV7-7; clone size: once; J gene: TRBJ2-5; D gene: .
CDR3 DNA: TGTGCCAGCAGCTTCGGAGGGGGCAGGGGCTATGGCTACACCTTC; CDR3 protein: CASSFGGGRGYGYTF; V gene: TRBV7-2; clone size: .; J gene: TRBJ1-2; D gene: TRBD1
CDR3 DNA: TGTGCCAGCAGTTACGGCTATAATCAGCCCCAGCATTTT; CDR3 protein: CASSYGYNQPQHF; V gene: TRBV6-5; clone size: .; J gene: TRBJ1-5; D gene: .
CDR3 DNA: TGTGCCAGTGGGGATGGACTAGCGGGACACGAGCAGTACTTC; CDR3 protein: CASGDGLAGHEQYF; V gene: TRBV6-6; clone size: .; J gene: TRBJ2-7; D gene: TRBD2
CDR3 DNA: TGTGCCAGCAGTGAAGAGGTGAACACTGAAGCTTTCTTT; CDR3 protein: CASSEEVNTEAFF; V gene: TRBV2; clone size: medium-sized; J gene: TRBJ1-1; D gene: .
CDR3 DNA: TGTGCCAGCAGCGCCACGGCGGCCAAAAACATTCAGTACTTC; CDR3 protein: CASSATAAKNIQYF; V gene: TRBV9; clone size: .; J gene: TRBJ2-4; D gene: .
CDR3 DNA: TGTGCCAGCAGCAAAGGCCCCCTAGCGGGGGGGGAAGAGACCCAGTACTTC; CDR3 protein: CASSKGPLAGGEETQYF; V gene: TRBV21-1; clone size: .; J gene: TRBJ2-5; D gene: .
CDR3 DNA: TGCGCCAGCAGCTTGGAGGAACCCCGGGGTGAGCAGTTCTTC; CDR3 protein: CASSLEEPRGEQFF; V gene: TRBV5-1; clone size: .; J gene: TRBJ2-1; D gene: .
CDR3 DNA: TGCAGCGTGCAGGGGGCGCAGGGTCAGCCCCAGCATTTT; CDR3 protein: CSVQGAQGQPQHF; V gene: TRBV29-1; clone size: .; J gene: TRBJ1-5; D gene: TRBD1
CDR3 DNA: TGTGCCAGCAGCCCCAGACAGTTAGGAGATACGCAGTATTTT; CDR3 protein: CASSPRQLGDTQYF; V gene: TRBV7-9; clone size: .; J gene: TRBJ2-3; D gene: .
CDR3 DNA: TGCGCCAGCAGCGCCGGGACAGGGGGCCTCTATGGCTACACCTTC; CDR3 protein: CASSAGTGGLYGYTF; V gene: TRBV5-1; clone size: .; J gene: TRBJ1-2; D gene: TRBD1
CDR3 DNA: TGTGCCAGCAGCTTGCCTGGGGGTAGTGGAAATTCACCCCTCCACTTT; CDR3 protein: CASSLPGGSGNSPLHF; V gene: TRBV5-5; clone size: .; J gene: TRBJ1-6; D gene: .
CDR3 DNA: TGCACCAGCAGCCAAGATCGGCGGGAGACCCAGTACTTC; CDR3 protein: CTSSQDRRETQYF; V gene: TRBV1; clone size: .; J gene: TRBJ2-5; D gene: .
CDR3 DNA: TGCGCCAGCAGCCAAGAAGGCCGGGGGGGAAAACTGTTTTTT; CDR3 protein: CASSQEGRGGKLFF; V gene: TRBV4-1; clone size: .; J gene: TRBJ1-4; D gene: .
CDR3 DNA: TGTGCCAGTAGTATAACGCGCTCCCAGTGGACCGGGGAGCTGTTTTTT; CDR3 protein: CASSITRSQWTGELFF; V gene: TRBV19; clone size: .; J gene: TRBJ2-2; D gene: .
CDR3 DNA: TGTGCCAGCTTGCTACAGGGGGAAGGGTCACCCCTCCACTTT; CDR3 protein: CASLLQGEGSPLHF; V gene: TRBV2; clone size: .; J gene: TRBJ1-6; D gene: TRBD1
CDR3 DNA: TGCGCCAGCAGCTCCGGACAGGGGGATTCACCCCTCCACTTT; CDR3 protein: CASSSGQGDSPLHF; V gene: TRBV5-1; clone size: .; J gene: TRBJ1-6; D gene: TRBD1
CDR3 DNA: TGTGCCTGGGACAGCGGGGGTAGCTCCTACAATGAGCAGTTCTTC; CDR3 protein: CAWDSGGSSYNEQFF; V gene: TRBV30; clone size: once; J gene: TRBJ2-1; D gene: TRBD2
CDR3 DNA: TGTGCCAGCAGCTCAGGGTTGCCCCCGGGCCCCGCGAACACCGGGGAGCTGTTTTTT; CDR3 protein: CASSSGLPPGPANTGELFF; V gene: TRBV6-4; clone size: .; J gene: TRBJ2-2; D gene: .
CDR3 DNA: TGTGCCAGCAGCACCTCAGGAAGCAATCAGCCCCAGCATTTT; CDR3 protein: CASSTSGSNQPQHF; V gene: TRBV6-6; clone size: .; J gene: TRBJ1-5; D gene: .
CDR3 DNA: TGTGCCTGGAGTGTAGCAGGGGGGGGTACGCAGTATTTT; CDR3 protein: CAWSVAGGGTQYF; V gene: TRBV30; clone size: few; J gene: TRBJ2-3; D gene: .
CDR3 DNA: TGTGCCAGCAGCTTAGTCGGGGGCAGGCACACCGGGGAGCTGTTTTTT; CDR3 protein: CASSLVGGRHTGELFF; V gene: TRBV11-3; clone size: .; J gene: TRBJ2-2; D gene: .
CDR3 DNA: TGTGCCTGGAGTGTACGCGAGCGGGAGACAGATACGCAGTATTTT; CDR3 protein: CAWSVRERETDTQYF; V gene: TRBV30; clone size: .; J gene: TRBJ2-3; D gene: TRBD2
CDR3 DNA: TGTGCCTGGAGTAAATCGGACAGGGAAAATCAGCCCCAGCATTTT; CDR3 protein: CAWSKSDRENQPQHF; V gene: TRBV30; clone size: .; J gene: TRBJ1-5; D gene: TRBD1